This TCR beta chain derives from a study of T cells in Graves' hyperthyroidism and ophthalmopathy. This clonotype was detected ten times or more. What was amplified from RNA transcripts were TCR beta CDR3 regions. Using the HTBI primer set, a first-round RT-PCR was run on the TCR CDR3. TCRdb passed the multiplex PCR reads through MiXCR, listing each CDR3 protein once. The sample lists nearly 250,000 distinct CDR3 sequences; around 25% were seen once. The source material was blood. The sequence came from a middle-aged woman with Graves' ophthalmopathy.

The CDR3 reads CASTEGSGNQNIQYF. Here the CDR3 DNA reads TGTGCCAGCACCGAAGGGTCAGGGAACCAAAACATTCAGTACTTC. This chain joins TRBV6-1 and TRBJ2-4; possibly TRBD1 for D (5 bases). The CDR3 runs to 15 residues. Trimming took 7 bases from V and 5 from J, leaving 18 bases between them. In germline, CDR1 is MNHNS, CDR2 SASEGT.